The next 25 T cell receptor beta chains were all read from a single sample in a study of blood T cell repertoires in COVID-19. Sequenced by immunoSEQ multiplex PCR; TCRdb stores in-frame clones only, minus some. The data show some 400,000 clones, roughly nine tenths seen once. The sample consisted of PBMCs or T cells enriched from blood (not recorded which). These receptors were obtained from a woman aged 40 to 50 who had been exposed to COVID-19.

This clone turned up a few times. This CDR3 reads CASTPDRSGRGSYNEQFF. DNA of the CDR3: TGTGCCAGCACCCCCGATCGAAGCGGGAGGGGCTCCTACAATGAGCAGTTCTTC. This rearrangement joins TRBV2 to TRBJ2-1; the match to TRBD2 covers 10 bases. This CDR3 comprises 18 residues. Unmatched junction bases numbered 12, after V lost 7 bases and J lost 0 bases. CDR1 SNHLY and CDR2 FYNNEI come from the germline V gene.

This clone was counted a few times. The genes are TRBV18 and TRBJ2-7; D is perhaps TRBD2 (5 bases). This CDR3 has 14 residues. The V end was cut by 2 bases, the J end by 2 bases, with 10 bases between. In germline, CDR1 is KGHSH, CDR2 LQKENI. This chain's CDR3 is CASSPSGETYEQYF. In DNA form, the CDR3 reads TGTGCCAGCTCACCATCCGGGGAGACCTACGAGCAGTACTTC.

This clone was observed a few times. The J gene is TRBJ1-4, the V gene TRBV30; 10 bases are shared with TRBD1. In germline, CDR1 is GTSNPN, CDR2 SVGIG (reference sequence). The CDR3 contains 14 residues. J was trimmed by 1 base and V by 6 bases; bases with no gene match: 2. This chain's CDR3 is CACRDRGTNEKLFF. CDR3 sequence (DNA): TGTGCCTGCCGGGACAGGGGAACTAATGAAAAACTGTTTTTT.

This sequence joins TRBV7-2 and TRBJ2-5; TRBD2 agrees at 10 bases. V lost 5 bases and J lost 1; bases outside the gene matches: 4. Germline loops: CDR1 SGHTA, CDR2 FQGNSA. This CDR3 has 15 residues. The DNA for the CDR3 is TGTGCCAGCAGCGGCCGGACTAGCGGCCAAGAGACCCAGTACTTC. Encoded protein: CASSGRTSGQETQYF.

CDR3 loop: CAWTSAYEQYF. CDR3 sequence (DNA): TGTGCCTGGACTAGCGCTTACGAGCAGTACTTC. The chain links TRBV30 to TRBJ2-7, with D perhaps TRBD2 (6 bases). The V gene's germline CDR1 is GTSNPN and CDR2 SVGIG (reference sequence). The CDR3 is 11 residues long. V was clipped by 4 bases and J by 4 bases, with 8 bases between them. Supplemented by reference TRBV30 and TRBJ2-7, the full variable domain reads SQTIHQWPATLVQPVGSPLSLECTVEGTSNPNLYWYRQAAGRGLQLLFYSVGIGQISSEVPQNLSASRPQDRQFILSSKKLLLSDSGFYLCAWTSAYEQYFGPGTRLTVT.

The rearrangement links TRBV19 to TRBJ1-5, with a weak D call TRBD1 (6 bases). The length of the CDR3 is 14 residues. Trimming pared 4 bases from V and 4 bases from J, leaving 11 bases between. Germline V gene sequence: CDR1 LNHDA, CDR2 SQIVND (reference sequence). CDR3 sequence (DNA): TGTGCCAGTAGTACACCGACAGGAAATCAGCCCCAGCATTTT. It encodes CASSTPTGNQPQHF.

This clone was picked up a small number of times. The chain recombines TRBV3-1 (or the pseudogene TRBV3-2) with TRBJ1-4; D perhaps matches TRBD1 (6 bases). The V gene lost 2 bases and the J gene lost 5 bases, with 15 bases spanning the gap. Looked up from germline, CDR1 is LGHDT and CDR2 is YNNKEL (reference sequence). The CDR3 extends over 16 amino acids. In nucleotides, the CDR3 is TGTGCCAGCAGCCAAACCCGGACAGATAAAAATGAAAAACTGTTTTTT. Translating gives CASSQTRTDKNEKLFF.

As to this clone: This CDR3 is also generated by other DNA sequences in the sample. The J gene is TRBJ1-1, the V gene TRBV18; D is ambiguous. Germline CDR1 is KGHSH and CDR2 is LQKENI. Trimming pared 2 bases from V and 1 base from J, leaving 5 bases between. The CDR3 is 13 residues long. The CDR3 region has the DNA TGTGCCAGCTCACCAGCGGGGAACACTGAAGCTTTCTTT. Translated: CASSPAGNTEAFF.

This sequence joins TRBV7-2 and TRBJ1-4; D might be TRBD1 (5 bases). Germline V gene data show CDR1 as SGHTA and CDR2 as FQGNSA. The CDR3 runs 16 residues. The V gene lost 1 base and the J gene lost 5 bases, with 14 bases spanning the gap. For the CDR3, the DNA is TGTGCCAGCAGCTTAGGGTCGGGGGGACGAAATGAAAAACTGTTTTTT. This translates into CASSLGSGGRNEKLFF.

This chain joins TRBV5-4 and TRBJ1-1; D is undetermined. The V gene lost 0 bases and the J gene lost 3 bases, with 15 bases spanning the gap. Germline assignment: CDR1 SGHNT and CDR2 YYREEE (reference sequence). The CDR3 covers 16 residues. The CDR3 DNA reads TGTGCCAGCAGCTTGGCCCCCGTCTCCCGGGACACTGAAGCTTTCTTT. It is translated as CASSLAPVSRDTEAFF.

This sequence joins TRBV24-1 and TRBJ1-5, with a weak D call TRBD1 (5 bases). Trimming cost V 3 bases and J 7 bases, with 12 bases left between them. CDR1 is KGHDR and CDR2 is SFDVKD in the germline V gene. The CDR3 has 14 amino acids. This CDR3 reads CATSDGGRGQPQHF. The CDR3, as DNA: TGTGCCACCAGTGATGGGGGGAGAGGGCAGCCCCAGCATTTT.

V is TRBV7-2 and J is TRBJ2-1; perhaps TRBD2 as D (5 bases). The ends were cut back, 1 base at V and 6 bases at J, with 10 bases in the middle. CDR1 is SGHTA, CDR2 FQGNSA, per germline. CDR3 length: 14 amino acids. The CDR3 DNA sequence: TGTGCCAGCAGCTTAGACGGAGGCACCAATGAGCAGTTCTTC. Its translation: CASSLDGGTNEQFF.

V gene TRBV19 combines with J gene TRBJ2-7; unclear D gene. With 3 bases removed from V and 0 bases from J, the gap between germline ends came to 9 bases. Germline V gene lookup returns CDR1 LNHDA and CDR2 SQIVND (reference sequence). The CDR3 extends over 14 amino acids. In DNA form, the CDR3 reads TGTGCCAGTAGTATCTCCTATATCTCCTACGAGCAGTACTTC. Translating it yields CASSISYISYEQYF.

The CDR3 sequence is CASSSTGTDTQYF. DNA of the CDR3: TGTGCCAGCAGCTCCACAGGCACAGATACGCAGTATTTT. This chain joins TRBV7-9 and TRBJ2-3; D is undetermined. V shed 4 bases and J shed 1 base, with 6 bases lying between them. This CDR3 contains 13 residues. Germline V gene data show CDR1 as SEHNR and CDR2 as FQNEAQ (reference sequence).

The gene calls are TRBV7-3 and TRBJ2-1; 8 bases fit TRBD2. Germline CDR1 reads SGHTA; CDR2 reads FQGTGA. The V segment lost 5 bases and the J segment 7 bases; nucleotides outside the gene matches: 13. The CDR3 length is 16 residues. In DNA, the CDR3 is TGTGCCAGCAGCCCTCAAGCGGGAGTAAAGGGAAATGAGCAGTTCTTC. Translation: CASSPQAGVKGNEQFF.

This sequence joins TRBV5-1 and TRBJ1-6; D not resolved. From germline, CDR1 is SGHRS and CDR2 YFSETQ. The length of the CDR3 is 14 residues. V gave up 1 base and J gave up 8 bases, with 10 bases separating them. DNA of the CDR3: TGCGCCAGCAGCTTGAATATGAGGGATTCACCCCTCCACTTT. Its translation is CASSLNMRDSPLHF.

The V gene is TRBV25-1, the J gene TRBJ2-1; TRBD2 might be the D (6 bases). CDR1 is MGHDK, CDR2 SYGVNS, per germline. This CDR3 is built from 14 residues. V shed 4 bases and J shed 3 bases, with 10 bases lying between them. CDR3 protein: CASSGQGGYNEQFF. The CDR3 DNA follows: TGTGCCAGCAGTGGGCAGGGAGGCTACAATGAGCAGTTCTTC.

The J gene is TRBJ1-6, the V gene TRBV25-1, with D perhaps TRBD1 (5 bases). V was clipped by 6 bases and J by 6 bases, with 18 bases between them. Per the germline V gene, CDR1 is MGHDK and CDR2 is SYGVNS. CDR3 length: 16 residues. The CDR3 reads CASSDSLFPSNSPLHF. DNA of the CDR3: TGTGCCAGCAGCGACAGTCTATTCCCGAGTAATTCACCCCTCCACTTT.

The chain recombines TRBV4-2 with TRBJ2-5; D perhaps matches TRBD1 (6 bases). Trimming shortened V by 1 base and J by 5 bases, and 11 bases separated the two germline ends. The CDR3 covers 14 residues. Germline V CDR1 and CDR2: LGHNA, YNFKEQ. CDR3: CASSQVRQGETQYF. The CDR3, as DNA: TGTGCCAGCAGCCAAGTTAGGCAGGGGGAGACCCAGTACTTC.

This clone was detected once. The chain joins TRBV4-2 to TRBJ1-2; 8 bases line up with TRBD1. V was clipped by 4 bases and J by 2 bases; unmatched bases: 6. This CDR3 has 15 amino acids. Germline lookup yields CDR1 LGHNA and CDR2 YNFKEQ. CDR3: CASSPPGQVNYGYTF. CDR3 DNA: TGTGCCAGCAGCCCCCCGGGACAGGTGAACTATGGCTACACCTTC.

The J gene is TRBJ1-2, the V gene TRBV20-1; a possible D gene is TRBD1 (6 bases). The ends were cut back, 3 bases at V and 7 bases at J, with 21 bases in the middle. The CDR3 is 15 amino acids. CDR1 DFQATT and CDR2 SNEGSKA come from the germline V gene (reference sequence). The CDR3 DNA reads TGCAGTGCTAGTAAACCCTCCTCAGGGGCTGGTGGCTACACCTTC. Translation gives CSASKPSSGAGGYTF.

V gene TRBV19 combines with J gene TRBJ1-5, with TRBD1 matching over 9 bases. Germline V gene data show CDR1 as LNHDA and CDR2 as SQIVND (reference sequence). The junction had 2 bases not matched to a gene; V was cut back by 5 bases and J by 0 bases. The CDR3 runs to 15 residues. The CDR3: CASSPGQGSNQPQHF. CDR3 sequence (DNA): TGTGCCAGTAGTCCGGGACAGGGTAGCAATCAGCCCCAGCATTTT.

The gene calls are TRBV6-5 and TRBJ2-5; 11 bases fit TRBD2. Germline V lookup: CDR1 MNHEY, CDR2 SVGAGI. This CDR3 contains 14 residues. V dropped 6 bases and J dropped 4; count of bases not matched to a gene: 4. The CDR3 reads CASSAGLAGETQYF. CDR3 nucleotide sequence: TGTGCCAGCAGCGCAGGACTAGCGGGAGAGACCCAGTACTTC.

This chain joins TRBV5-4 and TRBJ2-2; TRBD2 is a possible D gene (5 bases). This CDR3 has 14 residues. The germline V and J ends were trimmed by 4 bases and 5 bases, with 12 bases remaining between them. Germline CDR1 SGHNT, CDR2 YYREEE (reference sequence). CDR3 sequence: CASSGGPGTGELFF. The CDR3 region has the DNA TGTGCCAGCAGCGGAGGACCGGGTACCGGGGAGCTGTTTTTT.

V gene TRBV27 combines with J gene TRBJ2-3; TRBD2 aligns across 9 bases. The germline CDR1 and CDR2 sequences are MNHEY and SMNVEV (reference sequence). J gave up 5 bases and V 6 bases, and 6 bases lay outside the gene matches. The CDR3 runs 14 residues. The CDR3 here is CASSPGTSLDTQYF. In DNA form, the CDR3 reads TGTGCCAGCAGCCCCGGGACTAGCCTAGATACGCAGTATTTT.